This TCR beta chain stems from a study of OX40 agonist ivuxolimab in advanced cancers. Assay: immunoSEQ multiplex PCR; the TCRdb copy retains only in-frame clones and omits some. Of 20,000 to 25,000 clones detected, under 85% appear once; the ten largest clones hold more than 15%. V gave up 0 bases and J gave up 2 bases, with 14 bases separating them. Germline CDR1 reads MNHEY; CDR2 reads SVGAGI. This CDR3 is 16 amino acids long. V usage is TRBV6-5 and J usage is TRBJ2-7, with D perhaps given as TRBD1 or TRBD2 (5 bases each). The clonotype originates from an adult with an advanced solid tumor such as melanoma, head and neck, liver or kidney cancer. The material sequenced was CD4+ or CD8+ T cells sorted from blood, taken in a trial of the OX40 agonist ivuxolimab. The CDR3 loop reads CASSYSSGTPTYEQYF. The CDR3 DNA reads TGTGCCAGCAGTTACTCTTCCGGGACGCCTACCTACGAGCAGTACTTC.